The sequence of this T cell receptor beta chain was determined in a study of T cells after yellow fever vaccination. General observations from the study: CD4 and CD8 compartments shared a small share of clonotypes, likely from convergent recombination. Bulk-population clonotypes that are abundant could appear as contaminants in FACS-sorted repertoires. Post-booster reappearance was seen for most primary-vaccination clones (nearly 97% CD4, around 88% CD8).

Synthesis of TCR cDNA relied on 5'RACE template switching, which attached a universal primer site and UMIs. TCRdb re-called the 5' RACE reads with MiXCR, one entry per CDR3 protein. The profile shows hundreds of thousands of distinct CDR3 sequences, about 12% of them singletons. Notes on this clonotype: Its cognate antigen is unknown.

The CDR3 sequence is 14 residues long. Per the germline V gene, CDR1 is DFQATT and CDR2 is SNEGSKA (reference sequence). The V end lost 2 bases, the J end lost 1 base, and 11 bases lay between the germline ends. This chain joins TRBV20-1 and TRBJ1-1; unclear D gene. This clonotype was obtained from a man between 25 and 39 years old who received the YFV17D yellow fever vaccine. The sequenced sample was PBMCs, obtained on the day of the yellow fever booster vaccination. CDR3 protein: CSARRGGGNTEAFF. CDR3 bases: TGCAGTGCTAGACGGGGAGGTGGGAACACTGAAGCTTTCTTT.